The clone carrying this TCR beta chain was recorded a few times. The CDR3 extends over 15 amino acids. Germline lookup yields CDR1 SGHTA and CDR2 FQGNSA. V lost 5 bases and J lost 3; bases outside the gene matches: 6. This entry comes from a study of T-cell memory formation after mild COVID-19. Libraries for TCRalpha and TCRbeta carried sample barcodes and unique molecular identifiers via 5'RACE. TCRdb analysed the 5' RACE reads with MiXCR anew, one entry per CDR3 protein. The sample contains approximately 300,000 distinct CDR3 sequences, 15% to 20% of which appear only once. The clonotype originates from a man aged 18-30 years who had mild COVID-19 (a few samples of this study predate the infection). Cell type and time point are not known. This sequence joins TRBV7-2 and TRBJ2-7; 11 bases map to TRBD1. The sample was PBMCs or a T cell subset sorted from them (not recorded which). In DNA form, the CDR3 reads TGTGCCAGCAGCGCCTCCGGGACAGGGGGCTACGAGCAGTACGTC. Its translation: CASSASGTGGYEQYV.